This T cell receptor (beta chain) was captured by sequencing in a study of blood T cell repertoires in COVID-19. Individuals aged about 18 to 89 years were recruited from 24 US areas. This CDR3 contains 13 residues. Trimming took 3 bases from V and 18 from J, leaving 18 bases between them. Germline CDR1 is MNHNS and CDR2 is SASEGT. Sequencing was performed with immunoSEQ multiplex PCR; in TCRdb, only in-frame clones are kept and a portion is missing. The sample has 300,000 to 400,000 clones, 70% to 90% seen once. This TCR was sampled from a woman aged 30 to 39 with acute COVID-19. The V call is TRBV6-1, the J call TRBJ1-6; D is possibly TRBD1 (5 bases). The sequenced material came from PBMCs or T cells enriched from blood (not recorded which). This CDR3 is CASSEDRDSSGHF. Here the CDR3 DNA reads TGTGCCAGCAGTGAGGACCGGGACTCCTCGGGCCACTTT.